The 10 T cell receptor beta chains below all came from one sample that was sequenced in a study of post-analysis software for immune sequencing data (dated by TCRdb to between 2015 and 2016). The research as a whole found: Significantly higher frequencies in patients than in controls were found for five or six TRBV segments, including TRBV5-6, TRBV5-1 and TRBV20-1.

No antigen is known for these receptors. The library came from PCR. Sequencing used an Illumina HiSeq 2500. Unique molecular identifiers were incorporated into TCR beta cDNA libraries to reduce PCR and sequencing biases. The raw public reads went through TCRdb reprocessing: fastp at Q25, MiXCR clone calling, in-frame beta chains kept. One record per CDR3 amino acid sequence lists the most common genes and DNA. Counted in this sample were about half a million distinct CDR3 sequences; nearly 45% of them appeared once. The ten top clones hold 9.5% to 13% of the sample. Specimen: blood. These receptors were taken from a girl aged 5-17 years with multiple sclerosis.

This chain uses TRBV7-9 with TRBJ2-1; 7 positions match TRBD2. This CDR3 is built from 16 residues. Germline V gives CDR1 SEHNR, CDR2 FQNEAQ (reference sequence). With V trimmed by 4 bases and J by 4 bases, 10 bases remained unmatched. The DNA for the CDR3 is TGTGCCAGCAGCTACCGACTAGCATTGACATACAATGAGCAGTTCTTC. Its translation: CASSYRLALTYNEQFF.

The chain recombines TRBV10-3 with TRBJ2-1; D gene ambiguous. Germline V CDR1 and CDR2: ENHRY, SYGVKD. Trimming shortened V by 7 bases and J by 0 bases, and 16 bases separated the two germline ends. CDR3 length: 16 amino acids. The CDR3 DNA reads TGTGCCATCACCGGGTCGGGCAAGAGCTCCTACAATGAGCAGTTCTTC. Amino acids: CAITGSGKSSYNEQFF.

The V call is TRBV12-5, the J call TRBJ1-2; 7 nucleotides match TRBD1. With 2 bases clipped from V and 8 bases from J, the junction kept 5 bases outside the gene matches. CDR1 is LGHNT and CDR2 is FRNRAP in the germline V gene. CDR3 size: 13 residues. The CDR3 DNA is TGTGCTAGTGGTTTGAACAGGGGCAGCGGCTACACCTTC. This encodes CASGLNRGSGYTF.

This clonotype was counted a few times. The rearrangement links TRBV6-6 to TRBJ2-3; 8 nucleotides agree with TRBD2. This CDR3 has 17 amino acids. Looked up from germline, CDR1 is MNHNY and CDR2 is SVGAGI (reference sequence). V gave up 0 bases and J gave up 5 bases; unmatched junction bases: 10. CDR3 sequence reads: CASSYSETGSGRDTQYF. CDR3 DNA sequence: TGTGCCAGCAGTTACTCGGAGACAGGAAGCGGGAGAGATACGCAGTATTTT.

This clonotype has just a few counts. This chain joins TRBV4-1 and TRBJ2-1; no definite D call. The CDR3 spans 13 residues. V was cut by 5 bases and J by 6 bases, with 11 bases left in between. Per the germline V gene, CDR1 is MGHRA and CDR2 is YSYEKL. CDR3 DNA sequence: TGCGCCAGCAGCAAAGTCTCTGGCAATGAGCAGTTCTTC. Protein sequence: CASSKVSGNEQFF.

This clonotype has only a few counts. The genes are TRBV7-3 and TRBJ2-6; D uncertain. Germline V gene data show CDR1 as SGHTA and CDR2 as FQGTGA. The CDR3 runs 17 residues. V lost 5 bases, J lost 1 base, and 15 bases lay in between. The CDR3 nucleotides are TGTGCCAGCAGCGAAATGAGTACCTCTTCTGGGGCCAACGTCCTGACTTTC. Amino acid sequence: CASSEMSTSSGANVLTF.

The CDR3 sequence: CASSRERSTDTQYF. The CDR3 DNA is TGTGCCAGCAGTAGGGAGCGCTCAACAGATACGCAGTATTTT. The gene calls are TRBV27 and TRBJ2-3, with D tentatively TRBD2 (5 bases). The V end lost 5 bases, the J end lost 3 bases, and 12 bases lay between the germline ends. This CDR3 has 14 residues. Per the germline V gene, CDR1 is MNHEY and CDR2 is SMNVEV (reference sequence).

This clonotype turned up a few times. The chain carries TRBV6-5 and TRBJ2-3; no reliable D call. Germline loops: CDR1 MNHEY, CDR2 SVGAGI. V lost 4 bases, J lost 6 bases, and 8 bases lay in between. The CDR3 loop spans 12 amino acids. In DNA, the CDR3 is TGTGCCAGCAGTTCAACTCTGGATACGCAGTATTTT. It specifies CASSSTLDTQYF.

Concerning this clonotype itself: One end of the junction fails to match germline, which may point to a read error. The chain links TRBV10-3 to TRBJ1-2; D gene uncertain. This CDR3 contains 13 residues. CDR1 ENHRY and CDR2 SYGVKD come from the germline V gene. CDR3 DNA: TGTGCCATCGGTGATTCAGAGACGTACGGCTACACCTTC. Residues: CAIGDSETYGYTF.

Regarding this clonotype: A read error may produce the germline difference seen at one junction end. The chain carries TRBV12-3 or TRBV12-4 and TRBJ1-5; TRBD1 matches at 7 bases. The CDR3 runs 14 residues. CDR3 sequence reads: CASSPGQCNQPQHF. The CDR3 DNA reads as TGTGCCAGCAGTCCGGGACAGTGCAATCAGCCTCAGCATTTT.